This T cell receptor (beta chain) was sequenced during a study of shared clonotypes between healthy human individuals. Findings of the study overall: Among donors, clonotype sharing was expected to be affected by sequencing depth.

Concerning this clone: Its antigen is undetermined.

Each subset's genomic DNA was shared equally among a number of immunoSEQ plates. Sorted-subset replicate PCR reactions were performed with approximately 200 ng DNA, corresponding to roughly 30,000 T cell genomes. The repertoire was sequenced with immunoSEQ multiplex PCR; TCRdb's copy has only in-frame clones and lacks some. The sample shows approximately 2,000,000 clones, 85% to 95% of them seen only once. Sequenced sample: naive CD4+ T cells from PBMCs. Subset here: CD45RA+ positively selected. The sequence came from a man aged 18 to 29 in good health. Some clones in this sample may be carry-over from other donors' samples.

The CDR3 sequence is CASSLGPPRVDTEAFF. DNA for the CDR3: TGTGCCAGCAGCTTAGGGCCACCACGTGTGGACACTGAAGCTTTCTTT. V gene TRBV11-2 combines with J gene TRBJ1-1; D is unresolved. Trimming took off 1 base at V and 3 bases at J, with 15 bases between the two ends. Germline V gene sequence: CDR1 SGHAT, CDR2 FQNNGV. CDR3 length: 16 residues.